The source of this T cell receptor (beta chain) is a study of a mutant IDH1 vaccine in newly diagnosed glioma. Overall study: Patients were started on vaccination 4-6 weeks after radiotherapy alone, or with temozolomide cycles. It was radiotherapy, temozolomide, or both that patients received previously, with most receiving both. Mean patient age was around 40 years; approximately 62% were male and approximately 38% female. Points from the study as a whole: Apparently unrelated to pseudoprogression were changes in the top peripheral T cell clonotypes.

Time point indicated: week 11, during vaccination. What each vaccine dose contained was 300 ug of mutant IDH1 20-mer peptide, accompanied by topical imiquimod. A word on this clone: The antigen remains undetermined.

CDR1 MNHEY and CDR2 SVGAGI come from the germline V gene. The CDR3 length is 14 residues. The ends were cut back, 0 bases at V and 3 bases at J, with 8 bases in the middle. Repertoires were generated with immunoSEQ multiplex PCR, while TCRdb's copy carries only in-frame clones and drops some. This sample has about 36,000 clones, with under 90% found just once. V usage is TRBV6-5 and J usage is TRBJ1-2; D not resolved. The source of this sequence is a woman aged 25 to 45 with glioma. Some clones in this sample may be carry-over from other donors' samples. The source was peripheral blood mononuclear cells (PBMCs), collected from a glioma patient whose treatment included an IDH1 peptide vaccine. CDR3 sequence (DNA): TGTGCCAGCAGTTACTCTGGGGTAGACTATGGCTACACCTTC. Translating gives CASSYSGVDYGYTF.